The sequence of this TCR beta chain was determined in a study of cytomegalovirus exposure and HLA in healthy donors. PCR involved 60 Vbeta and 13 Jbeta primers. Profiling relied on immunoSEQ multiplex PCR, and the TCRdb table lists in-frame clones only, not all of them. Here the sample spans around 110,000 clones, 79% being singletons. The CDR3 is made up of 15 amino acids. The V end was cut by 2 bases, the J end by 5 bases, with 15 bases between. Germline V lookup: CDR1 LNHNV, CDR2 YYDKDF (reference sequence). This TCR was recovered from a man under 40 in good health and CMV-seropositive. The chain joins TRBV15 to TRBJ2-5, with D uncertain. The specimen was PBMCs. In DNA, the CDR3 is TGTGCCACCAGCAGAAATGTAGCTGTGTCGGAGACCCAGTACTTC. Translated, it gives CATSRNVAVSETQYF.